The 24 T cell receptor beta chains in this list originate from one sample, sequenced in a study of blood T cell repertoires in COVID-19. TCRdb's copy holds only in-frame clones and misses some; the assay was immunoSEQ multiplex PCR. Among some 320,000 clones, around 88% were seen once, and the ten largest hold 5.5% to 8%. Sample: peripheral blood. All receptors come from a woman in her twenties or thirties who had recovered from COVID-19.

This clone was detected only a few times. The junction differs from germline at one of its ends, possibly a read error. This sequence joins TRBV4-1 and TRBJ1-2; D perhaps matches TRBD1 (5 bases). Germline assignment: CDR1 MGHRA and CDR2 YSYEKL. This CDR3 has 17 residues. The chain's CDR3 is CASSQPGTSIVNHGYTF. CDR3 bases: TGCGCCAGCAGCCAACCCGGGACTTCAATTGTTAACCATGGCTACACCTTC.

This chain uses TRBV7-2 with TRBJ1-1, with a possible D match to TRBD1 (6 bases). V shed 1 base and J shed 10 bases, with 10 bases lying between them. This CDR3 spans 12 amino acids. Per germline, CDR1 SGHTA and CDR2 FQGNSA. The CDR3 sequence: CASSLVTGAAFF. Written as DNA, the CDR3 is TGTGCCAGCAGCTTAGTGACAGGCGCAGCTTTCTTT.

This sequence joins TRBV28 and TRBJ2-1, with D possibly matching TRBD1 (5 bases). CDR3 size: 11 residues. Germline V CDR1 and CDR2: MDHEN, SYDVKM. Deletions cut 4 bases from V and 9 bases from J, with 7 bases between. CDR3 in amino acids: CASSWTLEQFF. CDR3 sequence (DNA): TGTGCCAGCAGTTGGACACTTGAGCAGTTCTTC.

Only one count was recorded for this clone. This chain joins TRBV29-1 and TRBJ2-2; D is unresolved. V was pared by 7 bases and J by 2 bases, with 11 bases between. This CDR3 contains 13 residues. CDR1 is SQVTM and CDR2 is ANQGSEA in the germline V gene. The CDR3 bases are TGCAGCGACGGAAGGAGCAACACCGGGGAGCTGTTTTTT. Its protein is CSDGRSNTGELFF.

The chain links TRBV28 to TRBJ1-3; D may be TRBD1 (5 bases). Germline V gene sequence: CDR1 MDHEN, CDR2 SYDVKM. Trimming left V 0 bases short and J 0 bases short, with 15 bases between. The CDR3 covers 18 residues. The CDR3 protein is CASSLWGPGALSGNTIYF. CDR3 in DNA: TGTGCCAGCAGTTTATGGGGGCCAGGTGCCCTCTCTGGAAACACCATATATTTT.

The V gene is TRBV7-2, the J gene TRBJ1-1, with D possibly TRBD1 on 6 matching bases. CDR3 length equals 13 residues. Per the germline V gene, CDR1 is SGHTA and CDR2 is FQGNSA. V was clipped by 5 bases and J by 4 bases, with 11 bases between them. The CDR3 coding sequence is TGTGCCAGCAGCGCCGTACAGGGCACTGAAGCTTTCTTT. Translated: CASSAVQGTEAFF.

Of note for this clone: The sample contains more than one DNA sequence encoding this CDR3. This chain links TRBV7-9 with TRBJ1-1; D is ambiguous. This CDR3 has 12 residues. The germline V gene encodes CDR1 SEHNR and CDR2 FQNEAQ (reference sequence). Trimming cost V 4 bases and J 4 bases, with 7 bases left between them. CDR3 bases: TGTGCCAGCAGCTCGGGTGGCACTGAAGCTTTCTTT. Residues: CASSSGGTEAFF.

The chain employs TRBV9 and TRBJ2-7, with D hard to call. Germline V lookup: CDR1 SGDLS, CDR2 YYNGEE. This CDR3 has 14 residues. Trimming took off 0 bases at V and 2 bases at J, with 9 bases between the two ends. The chain's CDR3 is CASSVGADTYEQYF. In DNA form, the CDR3 reads TGTGCCAGCAGCGTAGGGGCAGATACCTACGAGCAGTACTTC. The whole variable domain, filled in from reference TRBV9 and TRBJ2-7, reads DSGVTQTPKHLITATGQRVTLRCSPRSGDLSVYWYQQSLDQGLQFLIQYYNGEERAKGNILERFSAQQFPDLHSELNLSSLELGDSALYFCASSVGADTYEQYFGPGTRLTVT.

The chain links TRBV3-1 (or the pseudogene TRBV3-2) to TRBJ1-2; TRBD1 is a possible D gene (5 bases). The germline CDR1 and CDR2 sequences are LGHDT and YNNKEL (reference sequence). This CDR3 is built from 16 residues. The V gene lost 3 bases and the J gene lost 3 bases, with 17 bases spanning the gap. CDR3 DNA sequence: TGTGCCAGCAGCCACGGCCAAAGGGGAGGGGACTATGGCTACACCTTC. It translates to CASSHGQRGGDYGYTF.

V is TRBV6-2 or TRBV6-3 and J is TRBJ1-1, with D tentatively TRBD1 (5 bases). The length of the CDR3 is 14 residues. V was trimmed by 1 base and J by 0 bases, leaving 6 bases between them. The germline gives CDR1 MNHEY, CDR2 SVGEGT. The CDR3 DNA follows: TGTGCCAGCAGTTACTACAGGTTGAACACTGAAGCTTTCTTT. It encodes CASSYYRLNTEAFF.

This clone appeared once. The V gene is TRBV7-3, the J gene TRBJ1-1; D is perhaps TRBD1 (6 bases). Trimming cost V 4 bases and J 4 bases, with 13 bases left between them. Germline V lookup: CDR1 SGHTA, CDR2 FQGTGA. The CDR3 sequence is 14 residues long. CDR3 sequence (DNA): TGTGCCAGCAGCTCCGCAGGGGTTCCCACTGAAGCTTTCTTT. Its protein product is CASSSAGVPTEAFF.

The CDR3 nucleotides are TGTGCCAGCAGCCCTCTATCGGGGTGGGAGACCCAGTACTTC. Its translation is CASSPLSGWETQYF. The chain joins TRBV3-1 (or the pseudogene TRBV3-2) to TRBJ2-5; D might be TRBD2 (5 bases). CDR1 and CDR2 (germline): LGHDT, YNNKEL (reference sequence). The V end lost 4 bases, the J end lost 5 bases, and 14 bases lay between the germline ends. This CDR3 is built from 14 residues.

V usage is TRBV10-3 and J usage is TRBJ1-5, with D hard to call. Trimming pared 0 bases from V and 5 bases from J, leaving 11 bases between. CDR3 length: 15 amino acids. The germline V gene has CDR1 ENHRY and CDR2 SYGVKD. The CDR3 region is CAISESNARDQPQHF. The CDR3 region has the DNA TGTGCCATCAGTGAGTCGAACGCCCGAGATCAGCCCCAGCATTTT.

The chain couples TRBV5-1 to TRBJ2-7, with D perhaps matching TRBD2 (6 bases). CDR1 is SGHRS and CDR2 is YFSETQ in the germline V gene. Deletions cut 10 bases from V and 4 bases from J, with 18 bases between. The CDR3 loop spans 13 amino acids. The CDR3 loop reads CASSRRGGYEQYF. The CDR3 bases are TGCGCCTCGTCCAGGCGGGGAGGATACGAGCAGTACTTC.

The chain couples TRBV15 to TRBJ1-4, with a weak D call TRBD1 (6 bases). CDR3 length: 16 amino acids. Germline-derived CDR1 and CDR2 are LNHNV and YYDKDF (reference sequence). V lost 0 bases, J lost 9 bases, and 17 bases lay in between. The CDR3 loop reads CATSRDLTGNYKKLFF. DNA of the CDR3: TGTGCCACCAGCAGAGATCTTACAGGGAATTATAAAAAACTGTTTTTT.

The chain employs TRBV24-1 and TRBJ2-1, with 9 bases lining up with TRBD1. The CDR3 spans 17 residues. CDR1 is KGHDR, CDR2 SFDVKD, per germline. The V segment lost 3 bases and the J segment 5 bases; nucleotides outside the gene matches: 10. CDR3 amino acids: CATSDNTAQGAHNEQFF. CDR3 bases: TGTGCCACCAGTGATAACACTGCACAGGGGGCCCACAATGAGCAGTTCTTC.

Written as DNA, the CDR3 is TGTGCCAGCAGTGTACTTGCTAACACCGGGGAGCTGTTTTTT. This sequence encodes CASSVLANTGELFF. This chain links TRBV25-1 with TRBJ2-2; D call uncertain. Germline V CDR1 and CDR2: MGHDK, SYGVNS. The germline V and J ends were trimmed by 4 bases and 2 bases, with 8 bases remaining between them. The CDR3 spans 14 residues.

The chain uses TRBV5-1 and TRBJ2-3, with TRBD2 as a possible D gene (5 bases). The V gene's germline CDR1 is SGHRS and CDR2 YFSETQ. V was trimmed by 0 bases and J by 1 base, leaving 12 bases between them. The CDR3 has 16 residues. CDR3 amino acids: CASSLAQIGGTDTQYF. The CDR3 region has the DNA TGCGCCAGCAGCTTGGCGCAAATCGGGGGCACAGATACGCAGTATTTT.

The genes are TRBV10-3 and TRBJ2-7; a weak D match, TRBD1 (6 bases). The germline CDR1 and CDR2 sequences are ENHRY and SYGVKD. CDR3 length equals 15 residues. Trimming took off 10 bases at V and 2 bases at J, with 21 bases between the two ends. CDR3 region: CASRPDGGATYEQYF. CDR3 in DNA: TGTGCCAGCAGACCGGATGGGGGCGCCACCTACGAGCAGTACTTC.

This clone was detected a few times. This rearrangement joins TRBV2 to TRBJ1-1; 9 bases agree with TRBD1. Germline values: CDR1 SNHLY, CDR2 FYNNEI. V shed 7 bases and J 1 base; nucleotides not matched to a gene: 1. The CDR3 covers 13 residues. The CDR3 loop reads CASMGQGNTEAFF. The CDR3, as DNA: TGTGCCAGCATGGGACAGGGGAACACTGAAGCTTTCTTT.

The V gene is TRBV5-1, the J gene TRBJ2-5; 7 bases are a match to TRBD1. V lost 4 bases, J lost 5 bases, and 11 bases stayed unmatched. The CDR3 runs to 15 residues. Germline V lookup: CDR1 SGHRS, CDR2 YFSETQ. The CDR3 nucleotides are TGCGCCAGCAGCCCCACGACAGGGTGGGGGGAGACCCAGTACTTC. The encoded protein is CASSPTTGWGETQYF.

The J gene is TRBJ1-4, the V gene TRBV3-1 (or the pseudogene TRBV3-2); TRBD1 aligns across 9 bases. V was clipped by 0 bases and J by 8 bases; unmatched bases: 4. CDR3 length: 15 amino acids. Germline lookup yields CDR1 LGHDT and CDR2 YNNKEL (reference sequence). Here the CDR3 reads CASSQDLGQGEKLFF. DNA of the CDR3: TGTGCCAGCAGCCAAGATTTAGGACAGGGGGAAAAACTGTTTTTT.

V usage is TRBV2 and J usage is TRBJ1-3; D is ambiguous. V lost 1 base and J 2 bases, leaving 9 bases between the germline ends. This CDR3 has 15 residues. Germline assignment: CDR1 SNHLY and CDR2 FYNNEI. Written as DNA, the CDR3 is TGTGCCAGCAGTGAAGTTACGGGAGCTGGAAACACCATATATTTT. It translates to CASSEVTGAGNTIYF.

The rearrangement joins TRBV29-1 to TRBJ1-2; TRBD1 aligns across 7 bases. Looked up from germline, CDR1 is SQVTM and CDR2 is ANQGSEA. J gave up 1 base and V 7 bases, and 9 bases lay outside the gene matches. This CDR3 contains 14 residues. The CDR3 sequence is CSAQQGSSNYGYTF. The CDR3 DNA reads TGCAGCGCCCAACAGGGGTCCAGTAACTATGGCTACACCTTC.